One sample yielded the 10 T cell receptor beta chains listed below, sequenced in a study of Tregs in tolerant kidney transplant recipients. The assay was immunoSEQ multiplex PCR, and TCRdb's table has in-frame clones only and misses some. The data contain under 300,000 clones, around 81% of them seen just once; the ten biggest clones take up about 0.58%. The sequenced sample consisted of CD4+ T cells from blood. These receptors originate from a human donor in good health.

This clone has just one count. V is TRBV19 and J is TRBJ1-1; possibly TRBD1 for D (5 bases). Germline loops: CDR1 LNHDA, CDR2 SQIVND (reference sequence). CDR3 length equals 14 residues. Between the trimmed V and J ends, which lost 5 bases and 4 bases, there was a span of 14 bases. The CDR3 nucleotides read TGTGCCAGTAGTCAGGGTAGGAGTCTCACTGAAGCTTTCTTT. This encodes CASSQGRSLTEAFF.

The chain links TRBV15 to TRBJ1-1, with D maybe TRBD1 (5 bases). The CDR3 has 16 residues. The germline V and J ends were trimmed by 1 base and 1 base, with 13 bases remaining between them. From germline, CDR1 is LNHNV and CDR2 YYDKDF (reference sequence). CDR3 protein: CATSRGLGEGNTEAFF. Written as DNA, the CDR3 is TGTGCCACCAGCAGAGGTTTAGGGGAGGGGAACACTGAAGCTTTCTTT.

The chain carries TRBV7-3 and TRBJ1-1, with 10 bases matching TRBD1. The CDR3 has 14 residues. Germline CDR1 SGHTA, CDR2 FQGTGA. The ends lost 5 bases at V and 7 bases at J; junction bases unmatched: 7. Written as DNA, the CDR3 is TGTGCCAGCAGCCCCCAGGGGACAGGGGATGAAGCTTTCTTT. As protein: CASSPQGTGDEAFF.

Of note for this clone: The junction departs from the called germline gene at one end, perhaps through a read error. At the DNA level, this CDR3 is encoded by other sequences in the same sample as well. This chain links TRBV30 with TRBJ1-6, with 8 bases aligning to TRBD1. Germline V gene lookup returns CDR1 GTSNPN and CDR2 SVGIG (reference sequence). The CDR3 consists of 15 residues. The CDR3 spells CAAKTGGLNNSPLHF. CDR3 in DNA: TGCGCCGCCAAAACAGGGGGGCTTAATAATTCACCCCTCCACTTT.

The genes are TRBV2 and TRBJ1-6; D ambiguous. CDR1 SNHLY and CDR2 FYNNEI come from the germline V gene. This CDR3 region has 15 residues. Trimming cost V 6 bases and J 0 bases, with 9 bases left between them. The CDR3 loop is CASREYSSYNSPLHF. The CDR3 DNA is TGTGCCAGCAGGGAGTATAGCTCCTATAATTCACCCCTCCACTTT.

This chain connects TRBV6-6 to TRBJ2-7; D perhaps matches TRBD1 (6 bases). The CDR3 extends over 12 amino acids. Germline V gene data show CDR1 as MNHNY and CDR2 as SVGAGI (reference sequence). V was cut by 6 bases and J by 3 bases, with 9 bases left in between. CDR3 in DNA: TGTGCCAGCAGATGGACAGTCTACGAGCAGTACTTC. Translation: CASRWTVYEQYF.

The rearrangement uses TRBV5-1 and TRBJ2-1; TRBD1 matches 7 bases. The V segment lost 4 bases and the J segment 0 bases; nucleotides outside the gene matches: 4. CDR3 length: 15 amino acids. Germline V gives CDR1 SGHRS, CDR2 YFSETQ. The CDR3 loop is CASSRQGDSYNEQFF. In DNA form, the CDR3 reads TGCGCCAGCAGCCGCCAGGGGGACTCCTACAATGAGCAGTTCTTC. The variable domain in full, completed from reference TRBV5-1 and TRBJ2-1, reads KAGVTQTPRYLIKTRGQQVTLSCSPISGHRSVSWYQQTPGQGLQFLFEYFSETQRNKGNFPGRFSGRQFSNSRSEMNVSTLELGDSALYLCASSRQGDSYNEQFFGPGTRLTVL.

The chain is built from TRBV29-1 and TRBJ2-3, with 9 positions matching TRBD2. J gave up 0 bases and V 4 bases, and 5 bases lay outside the gene matches. The germline V gene has CDR1 SQVTM and CDR2 ANQGSEA. CDR3 length: 15 amino acids. The CDR3, as DNA: TGCAGCGTTGGGCTAGCGGGAAAGAGCACAGATACGCAGTATTTT. Its translation: CSVGLAGKSTDTQYF.

The chain joins TRBV7-2 to TRBJ2-1; the match to TRBD2 covers 10 bases. Germline CDR1 reads SGHTA; CDR2 reads FQGNSA. The trim removed 5 bases at V and 0 bases at J, leaving 7 bases unmatched. CDR3 length: 17 amino acids. The CDR3 sequence is CASSSRAGGSSYNEQFF. In DNA, the CDR3 is TGTGCCAGCAGCAGTAGAGCGGGAGGGAGCTCCTACAATGAGCAGTTCTTC.

The rearrangement uses TRBV11-1 and TRBJ2-1, with D perhaps matching TRBD2 (5 bases). Germline V gene lookup returns CDR1 SGHAT and CDR2 FQDESV (reference sequence). This CDR3 is built from 15 residues. Trimming pared 3 bases from V and 8 bases from J, leaving 17 bases between. The CDR3 protein is CASSLGAVPRDEQFF. In DNA, the CDR3 is TGTGCCAGCAGCTTGGGAGCGGTCCCTCGGGATGAGCAGTTCTTC.